This T cell receptor (beta chain) was captured by sequencing in a study of tumor-infiltrating lymphocytes in primary liver carcinoma. Whole-study results and caveats: It was tumor-adjacent and tumor-blood pairs that overlapped less than tumor region pairs did.

Researchers generated TCR beta cDNA from about 460 ng of total RNA, relying on a constant-region primer. Three-round nested multiplex PCR performed with slightly modified ARM-PCR produced the TCR beta libraries. TRBV1-TRBV30 forward primers paired with a C-beta reverse primer were used in the first two PCR rounds, which ran roughly 9 cycles each. TCRdb fed the multiplex PCR reads into MiXCR, producing one record per CDR3 protein. The sample lists about 330,000 distinct CDR3 sequences; less than 75% were seen once. The germline CDR1 and CDR2 sequences are SGHNT and YENEEA. The CDR3 is 13 amino acids. A note on this clonotype: Its specificity is not known. Sequence at one end of the junction differs from germline and may be a read error.

Germline DNA was extracted too, while blood RNA derived from unsorted whole blood. Sequenced: peripheral blood. This sequence was found in a man between 35 and 55 years old with primary liver carcinoma and hepatitis B virus infection. The V gene is TRBV11-3, the J gene TRBJ2-5; D is unclear. CDR3 in DNA: TGTGCCAGCAACTGGGGATCCCAAGAGACACAGTACTTC. It yields the protein CASNWGSQETQYF.